This TCR beta chain stems from a study of T cells in Graves' hyperthyroidism and ophthalmopathy. Study-wide background: Peripheral blood specimens were obtained at initial diagnosis, prior to any treatment.

Study-level results: Researchers found most expanded thyroid clonotypes above 0.001 in blood as well.

A remark on this clonotype: What it binds is unknown.

V was trimmed by 3 bases and J by 3 bases, leaving 12 bases between them. CDR1 and CDR2 (germline): LGHNA, YNFKEQ. This CDR3 is 15 amino acids long. RNA transcripts yielded amplified TCR beta CDR3 regions. TCR CDR3 underwent first-round RT-PCR with the HTBI primer set. TCRdb recomputed calls from the multiplex PCR reads with MiXCR, one row per CDR3 protein. The sample has hundreds of thousands of distinct CDR3 sequences, about a fifth seen once. This sequence originates from a man aged 25 to 45 with Graves' ophthalmopathy. The J gene is TRBJ1-5, the V gene TRBV4-2; D is ambiguous. The source material was blood. The CDR3 loop is CASSQSPGPNQPQHF. In nucleotides, the CDR3 is TGTGCCAGCAGCCAGTCACCGGGCCCCAATCAGCCCCAGCATTTT.